The 14 T cell receptor beta chains presented below share a single source sample, sequenced in a study of CD8+ T cells in alopecia areata. It was cDNA, reverse transcribed from extracted RNA, that served as the sequencing template. Produced via immunoSEQ multiplex PCR; TCRdb's table is partial and in-frame only. The profile shows over 100,000 clones, more than 45% of them singletons. The treatment denotes: oral pan-JAK inhibitor, 5-10 mg twice daily. Sequences were derived from CD4+ T cells sorted from blood, sampled at week 4, from a patient treated with tofacitinib. Receptors were obtained from a human donor with alopecia areata.

This clone was seen only once. This chain joins TRBV4-1 and TRBJ2-4; TRBD1 might be the D (6 bases). Germline V CDR1 and CDR2: MGHRA, YSYEKL. V lost 0 bases, J lost 7 bases, and 13 bases lay in between. This CDR3 region has 15 residues. CDR3 amino acids: CASSQEGSRGNIQYF. The CDR3 DNA is TGCGCCAGCAGCCAAGAAGGGTCCAGGGGTAACATTCAGTACTTC.

The chain carries TRBV6-5 and TRBJ2-7, with TRBD2 matching 7 bases. The CDR3 loop spans 12 amino acids. Germline V gene data show CDR1 as MNHEY and CDR2 as SVGAGI. V trimming: 6 bases; J trimming: 7 bases; junction bases outside the gene matches: 6. CDR3 nucleotide sequence: TGTGCCAGCAGCCCGCGGGGGAGGGAGCAGTACTTC. Its protein is CASSPRGREQYF.

This clone was seen only once. The gene calls are TRBV30 and TRBJ1-5; D is undetermined. Germline CDR1 and CDR2: GTSNPN and SVGIG (reference sequence). V was cut by 2 bases and J by 1 base, with 6 bases left in between. The length of the CDR3 is 13 residues. The CDR3: CAWSPSSNQPQHF. The CDR3 DNA is TGTGCCTGGAGTCCATCCAGCAATCAGCCCCAGCATTTT.

CDR3 in DNA: TGTGCCAGCAGCTTAGTTCCTAGCGGGGGTCATGAGCAGTTCTTC. Amino acid sequence: CASSLVPSGGHEQFF. The chain links TRBV7-8 to TRBJ2-1; 10 bases line up with TRBD2. Germline values: CDR1 SGHVS, CDR2 FQNEAQ. Losses at the gene ends were 1 base for V and 8 bases for J; bases not matched to a gene: 5. This CDR3 is 15 amino acids long.

This clone was observed a few times. This chain uses TRBV7-9 with TRBJ1-1; D possibly corresponds to TRBD1 (5 bases). Germline V gene lookup returns CDR1 SEHNR and CDR2 FQNEAQ (reference sequence). The CDR3 consists of 14 residues. Trimming cost V 5 bases and J 0 bases, with 10 bases left between them. The CDR3 bases are TGTGCCAGCAGCCTCGGGACGCTGAACACTGAAGCTTTCTTT. Amino acid sequence: CASSLGTLNTEAFF.

The chain recombines TRBV5-6 with TRBJ2-7; 14 bases are a match to TRBD2. J was trimmed by 7 bases and V by 4 bases; bases with no gene match: 13. Germline V gene sequence: CDR1 SGHDT, CDR2 YYEEEE. This CDR3 contains 17 residues. In nucleotides, the CDR3 is TGTGCCAGCAGCGGCGACCGGGAGACTAGCGGGAGGGGGGAGCAGTACTTC. It codes for CASSGDRETSGRGEQYF. Full variable domain (outside the CDR3, taken from reference TRBV5-6 and TRBJ2-7): DAGVTQSPTHLIKTRGQQVTLRCSPKSGHDTVSWYQQALGQGPQFIFQYYEEEERQRGNFPDRFSGHQFPNYSSELNVNALLLGDSALYLCASSGDRETSGRGEQYFGPGTRLTVT.

The gene calls are TRBV27 and TRBJ2-5; 12 bases are a match to TRBD2. V lost 7 bases to trimming and J lost 5 bases; unmatched junction nucleotides: 5. Germline CDR1 MNHEY, CDR2 SMNVEV (reference sequence). This CDR3 has 14 residues. The CDR3 sequence: CASNRLAGVETQYF. CDR3 nucleotides: TGTGCCAGCAACCGACTAGCGGGAGTGGAGACCCAGTACTTC.

This rearrangement joins TRBV10-2 to TRBJ2-5; D is unresolved. CDR3 length equals 11 residues. Trimming cost V 4 bases and J 4 bases, with 4 bases left between them. From germline, CDR1 is WSHSY and CDR2 SAAADI. The CDR3 DNA sequence: TGCGCCAGCAGTGCCAGAGAGACCCAGTACTTC. Protein: CASSARETQYF.

The rearrangement uses TRBV11-2 and TRBJ2-7; D perhaps matches TRBD2 (7 bases). Trimming cost V 5 bases and J 2 bases, with 13 bases left between them. Germline V CDR1 and CDR2: SGHAT, FQNNGV. The CDR3 has 14 amino acids. The CDR3 protein is CASSRGGGTYEQYF. CDR3 DNA sequence: TGTGCCAGCAGCCGGGGAGGGGGAACCTACGAGCAGTACTTC.

This clone occurred a few times. The chain links TRBV7-9 to TRBJ2-2; D is ambiguous. Trimming stripped 5 bases from V and 6 bases from J, with 13 bases between. This CDR3 has 14 amino acids. The germline CDR1 and CDR2 sequences are SEHNR and FQNEAQ (reference sequence). The CDR3 sequence: CASSQERVAGELFF. The CDR3 DNA follows: TGTGCCAGCAGCCAAGAAAGGGTAGCCGGGGAGCTGTTTTTT.

The chain carries TRBV29-1 and TRBJ2-3; 7 bases agree with TRBD1. Germline V gene lookup returns CDR1 SQVTM and CDR2 ANQGSEA. The CDR3 totals 14 residues. The CDR3 is CSSFSARGTDTQYF. CDR3 nucleotides: TGCAGTTCCTTCAGCGCCAGGGGGACAGATACGCAGTATTTT.

The chain couples TRBV5-1 to TRBJ2-6; no clear D. The CDR3 contains 17 residues. The ends were cut back, 1 base at V and 0 bases at J, with 11 bases in the middle. Germline CDR1 is SGHRS and CDR2 is YFSETQ. The CDR3 DNA follows: TGCGCCAGCAGCTTGTTAACAGCTAGCTCTGGGGCCAACGTCCTGACTTTC. Protein: CASSLLTASSGANVLTF.

The chain links TRBV4-1 to TRBJ2-2; TRBD2 matches 15 bases. V was pared by 7 bases and J by 2 bases, with 5 bases of the junction left unmatched. The germline V gene encodes CDR1 MGHRA and CDR2 YSYEKL. CDR3 length equals 17 residues. CDR3 in DNA: TGCGCCAGCATGAGGGGACTAGCGGGAGGAAACACCGGGGAGCTGTTTTTT. Its protein is CASMRGLAGGNTGELFF.

The J gene is TRBJ1-1, the V gene TRBV6-5; D unresolved. The CDR3 spans 11 residues. CDR1 is MNHEY and CDR2 is SVGAGI in the germline V gene. Trimming removed 2 bases at V and 5 bases at J, with 3 bases between. For the CDR3, the DNA is TGTGCCAGCAGTTACACGACTGAAGCTTTCTTT. It specifies CASSYTTEAFF.